Each of the 18 T cell receptor beta chains below was sequenced from the same sample in a study of CD8+ T cells in alopecia areata. Treatment: oral pan-JAK inhibitor, 5-10 mg twice daily. The sequencing template was cDNA reverse transcribed from extracted RNA. The method was immunoSEQ multiplex PCR; TCRdb's version includes in-frame clones alone and lacks a portion of them. The sample records more than 150,000 clones, roughly 46% being singletons. Sequences were derived from CD8+ T cells sorted from blood, sampled at roughly week 52, from a patient treated with tofacitinib. The receptors originated from a human donor with alopecia areata.

The chain links TRBV4-1 to TRBJ2-7; TRBD1 matches at 9 bases. V lost 0 bases, J lost 3 bases, and 9 bases stayed unmatched. This CDR3 comprises 17 residues. The germline V gene has CDR1 MGHRA and CDR2 YSYEKL. This CDR3 reads CASSQDEETGGFYEQYF. The CDR3 coding sequence is TGCGCCAGCAGCCAAGATGAAGAGACAGGGGGATTCTACGAGCAGTACTTC.

This clone was detected only a few times. The chain employs TRBV6-6 and TRBJ1-5, with D unclear. In germline, CDR1 is MNHNY, CDR2 SVGAGI (reference sequence). The CDR3 spans 14 residues. V was pared by 6 bases and J by 0 bases, with 9 bases between. The CDR3 coding sequence is TGTGCCAGCAGATCGGGAAATAGCAATCAGCCCCAGCATTTT. Amino acids: CASRSGNSNQPQHF.

This clone turned up a few times. The chain uses TRBV5-6 and TRBJ1-5; no reliable D call. This CDR3 spans 13 amino acids. The germline V gene encodes CDR1 SGHDT and CDR2 YYEEEE. Trimming took 0 bases from V and 9 from J, leaving 10 bases between them. The CDR3 loop is CASSLGGIGPQHF. The CDR3 DNA sequence: TGTGCCAGCAGCTTGGGGGGAATTGGGCCCCAGCATTTT. Drawing the rest from reference TRBV5-6 and TRBJ1-5, the complete variable domain is DAGVTQSPTHLIKTRGQQVTLRCSPKSGHDTVSWYQQALGQGPQFIFQYYEEEERQRGNFPDRFSGHQFPNYSSELNVNALLLGDSALYLCASSLGGIGPQHFGDGTRLSIL.

Only a few counts were recorded for this clone. The chain employs TRBV13 and TRBJ2-7; 9 bases fit TRBD1. Germline V lookup: CDR1 PRHDT, CDR2 FYEKMQ (reference sequence). The CDR3 is made up of 12 amino acids. V lost 5 bases, J lost 5 bases, and 1 base stayed unmatched. CDR3 sequence reads: CASSGTGNEQYF. The DNA for the CDR3 is TGTGCCAGCAGCGGGACAGGGAACGAGCAGTACTTC.

This clone was seen a few times. V and J are TRBV5-1 and TRBJ2-5; D is undetermined. The CDR3 is 13 residues long. CDR1 is SGHRS and CDR2 is YFSETQ in the germline V gene. Trimming removed 2 bases at V and 3 bases at J, with 8 bases between. The CDR3 region is CASSFTREETQYF. DNA for the CDR3: TGCGCCAGCAGCTTCACAAGGGAAGAGACCCAGTACTTC.

The rearrangement joins TRBV5-6 to TRBJ1-1; no reliable D call. Per germline, CDR1 SGHDT and CDR2 YYEEEE. V was shortened by 2 bases and J by 1 base, with 3 bases between the two germline ends. CDR3 length equals 12 residues. CDR3 in DNA: TGTGCCAGCAGCTTTCCGAACACTGAAGCTTTCTTT. Translation: CASSFPNTEAFF.

V and J are TRBV5-6 and TRBJ1-3; 7 bases are shared with TRBD1. V dropped 4 bases and J dropped 8; count of bases not matched to a gene: 6. Germline values: CDR1 SGHDT, CDR2 YYEEEE. The CDR3 is made up of 13 amino acids. The CDR3 is CASSPTGVDTIYF. In DNA form, the CDR3 reads TGTGCCAGCAGCCCTACAGGGGTAGACACCATATATTTT.

V gene TRBV5-4 combines with J gene TRBJ2-7; 8 nucleotides match TRBD2. Trimming removed 4 bases from V and 3 bases from J; junction bases left unmatched: 12. The germline V gene has CDR1 SGHNT and CDR2 YYREEE (reference sequence). The CDR3 totals 16 residues. The CDR3 DNA reads TGTGCCAGCAGCCCCCCCGGGAGGCGGGGGGACTACGAGCAGTACTTC. It is translated as CASSPPGRRGDYEQYF.

The chain combines TRBV4-3 with TRBJ1-2; 7 bases are shared with TRBD1. The CDR3 has 15 amino acids. V shed 0 bases, J shed 4 bases, and the junction held 5 bases outside the gene matches. Germline V gene lookup returns CDR1 LGHNA and CDR2 YSLEER. The CDR3 is CASSQDTGAAYGYTF. The CDR3 bases are TGCGCCAGCAGCCAAGATACAGGGGCGGCCTATGGCTACACCTTC.

V and J are TRBV5-4 and TRBJ2-5; 8 bases line up with TRBD1. This CDR3 has 13 amino acids. Germline-derived CDR1 and CDR2 are SGHNT and YYREEE (reference sequence). J lost 5 bases, V lost 4 bases, and 4 bases had no gene match. The CDR3 loop is CASSGQGMETQYF. CDR3 coding DNA: TGTGCCAGCAGCGGACAGGGTATGGAGACCCAGTACTTC.

CDR3 sequence (DNA): TGTGCCAGCAGTGTCCCCGGTTTGGAGACCCAGTACTTC. Its protein is CASSVPGLETQYF. The J gene is TRBJ2-5, the V gene TRBV25-1; no definite D call. Trimming left V 4 bases short and J 5 bases short, with 11 bases between. This CDR3 region has 13 residues. Per germline, CDR1 MGHDK and CDR2 SYGVNS.

The CDR3 nucleotides are TGTGCCAGCAGCCCTCGGGACTCCGGGGTTACGCAGTATTTT. The encoded protein is CASSPRDSGVTQYF. The chain has TRBV9 and TRBJ2-3; possibly TRBD2 for D (6 bases). Germline V CDR1 and CDR2: SGDLS, YYNGEE. The CDR3 has 14 residues. Trimming shortened V by 4 bases and J by 8 bases, and 17 bases separated the two germline ends. Supplemented by reference TRBV9 and TRBJ2-3, the full variable domain reads DSGVTQTPKHLITATGQRVTLRCSPRSGDLSVYWYQQSLDQGLQFLIQYYNGEERAKGNILERFSAQQFPDLHSELNLSSLELGDSALYFCASSPRDSGVTQYFGPGTRLTVL.

This clone was recorded a few times. The chain recombines TRBV11-2 with TRBJ2-5; D is uncertain. The J call may be incorrect, as the DNA end agrees better with TRBJ2-7. The CDR3 extends over 10 amino acids. Germline values: CDR1 SGHAT, CDR2 FQNNGV. The DNA of the CDR3 is TGTGCCAGCAGCTCCTACGAGCAGTACTTC. Residues: CASSSYEQYF.

V usage is TRBV23-1 and J usage is TRBJ1-5, with D perhaps matching TRBD1 (5 bases). TRBV23-1 is marked as an open reading frame, function uncertain. The CDR3 covers 17 residues. Trimming left V 8 bases short and J 6 bases short, with 26 bases between. In nucleotides, the CDR3 is TGCGCCAGCTCACCAAAACCCCAAGAACAGGTTGCTCAGCCCCAGCATTTT. As protein: CASSPKPQEQVAQPQHF.

The rearrangement uses TRBV18 and TRBJ1-3, with TRBD1 as a possible D gene (6 bases). V was cut by 7 bases and J by 1 base, with 11 bases left in between. The CDR3 loop spans 14 amino acids. CDR1 and CDR2 (germline): KGHSH, LQKENI. The CDR3: CASLRGASGNTIYF. The CDR3 DNA follows: TGTGCCAGCTTGCGGGGGGCGTCTGGAAACACCATATATTTT.

This rearrangement joins TRBV18 to TRBJ2-6; D ambiguous. The germline V and J ends were trimmed by 1 base and 2 bases, with 9 bases remaining between them. Germline V gene sequence: CDR1 KGHSH, CDR2 LQKENI. The CDR3 spans 16 residues. In DNA, the CDR3 is TGTGCCAGCTCACCACAAGGGTGGACTGGGGCCAACGTCCTGACTTTC. It is translated as CASSPQGWTGANVLTF.

This clone has a count of ten or more. The chain couples TRBV12-2 to TRBJ2-5; the table calls TRBD2, which could not be checked here. TRBV12-2 is designated a pseudogene. The CDR3 consists of 14 residues. The CDR3 spells CASRFHPNSETQYF. The CDR3, as DNA: TGTGCAAGTCGCTTCCACCCTAATTCGGAGACCCAGTACTTC.

This clone turned up a few times. V usage is TRBV5-1 and J usage is TRBJ2-2; the match to TRBD1 covers 8 bases. The CDR3 has 15 residues. Losses at the gene ends were 4 bases for V and 5 bases for J; bases not matched to a gene: 7. Looked up from germline, CDR1 is SGHRS and CDR2 is YFSETQ. DNA for the CDR3: TGCGCCAGCAGCCGAGACAGGGGTAGGACCGGGGAGCTGTTTTTT. Amino acid sequence: CASSRDRGRTGELFF.